Below are 21 T cell receptor beta chains sequenced from a single sample in a study of T cell responses to AZD1222 COVID-19 vaccine. Generated by immunoSEQ multiplex PCR, the TCRdb table keeps only in-frame clones and is missing some. The profile shows 150,000 or so clones, about 91% of them singletons. Sequencing was performed on peripheral blood, taken 28 days after the second AZD1222 dose. All receptors derive from an adult who received the AZD1222 COVID-19 vaccine.

This clone was found once. This rearrangement joins TRBV5-4 to TRBJ2-7, with TRBD1 identical over 7 bases. Per the germline V gene, CDR1 is SGHNT and CDR2 is YYREEE (reference sequence). The CDR3 covers 14 residues. Trimming cost V 4 bases and J 3 bases; bases outside gene matches: 7. CDR3 sequence: CASSPGQRSYEQYF. CDR3 nucleotides: TGTGCCAGCAGCCCGGGACAGAGAAGCTACGAGCAGTACTTC.

CDR3 sequence reads: CASSLSPNYGYTF. The CDR3 nucleotides are TGTGCCAGCAGCCTAAGCCCTAACTATGGCTACACCTTC. The chain is built from TRBV7-2 and TRBJ1-2; no reliable D call. Per the germline V gene, CDR1 is SGHTA and CDR2 is FQGNSA. Trimming shortened V by 5 bases and J by 0 bases, and 7 bases separated the two germline ends. This CDR3 has 13 amino acids.

The V gene is TRBV7-2, the J gene TRBJ1-2; D might be TRBD1 (6 bases). V lost 3 bases, J lost 1 base, and 9 bases lay in between. The V gene's germline CDR1 is SGHTA and CDR2 FQGNSA. The CDR3 contains 14 residues. The CDR3 protein is CASSFGGLNYGYTF. The CDR3 nucleotides are TGTGCCAGCAGCTTTGGGGGGCTTAACTATGGCTACACCTTC.

V and J are TRBV3-1 (or the pseudogene TRBV3-2) and TRBJ2-5; the match to TRBD2 covers 9 bases. V was clipped by 9 bases and J by 1 base; unmatched bases: 6. Germline-derived CDR1 and CDR2 are LGHDT and YNNKEL (reference sequence). This CDR3 region has 14 residues. The CDR3 DNA follows: TGTGCCAGGCGTAGTAGCGGGGGCCAAGAGACCCAGTACTTC. This gives the protein CARRSSGGQETQYF.

This chain connects TRBV11-2 to TRBJ2-2; 13 positions agree with TRBD2. Germline CDR1 reads SGHAT; CDR2 reads FQNNGV. The CDR3 consists of 16 residues. J was trimmed by 5 bases and V by 5 bases; bases with no gene match: 5. The CDR3 loop reads CASSRTSGGGTGELFF. CDR3 sequence (DNA): TGTGCCAGCAGCCGGACTAGCGGGGGTGGGACCGGGGAGCTGTTTTTT.

The chain carries TRBV12-5 and TRBJ2-1; weak D call: TRBD2 (6 bases). This CDR3 has 15 amino acids. V lost 2 bases to trimming and J lost 4 bases, with 12 bases between them. Per germline, CDR1 LGHNT and CDR2 FRNRAP. Written as DNA, the CDR3 is TGTGCTAGTGGTTTGCAGGGAGGTCTTTACAATGAGCAGTTCTTC. Translating it yields CASGLQGGLYNEQFF.

The chain joins TRBV11-3 to TRBJ2-3; the match to TRBD1 covers 7 bases. In germline, CDR1 is SGHNT, CDR2 YENEEA. This CDR3 contains 16 residues. V dropped 1 base and J dropped 3; count of bases not matched to a gene: 7. Here the CDR3 reads CASSLVGQDGTDTQYF. The CDR3 DNA is TGTGCCAGCAGCTTAGTTGGACAGGATGGGACAGATACGCAGTATTTT.

J is TRBJ2-1 and V is TRBV11-2; 8 nucleotides align to TRBD2. The CDR3 runs to 15 residues. With V trimmed by 4 bases and J by 9 bases, 11 bases remained unmatched. CDR1 and CDR2 (germline): SGHAT, FQNNGV. The DNA of the CDR3 is TGTGCCAGCAGCTCCGTAGCGGGACCGATCGGTGAGCAGTTCTTC. It is translated as CASSSVAGPIGEQFF.

This sequence joins TRBV14 and TRBJ1-5; TRBD1 might be the D (6 bases). CDR1 is SGHDN, CDR2 FVKESK, per germline. This CDR3 spans 13 amino acids. V was shortened by 1 base and J by 5 bases, with 6 bases between the two germline ends. CDR3 sequence (DNA): TGTGCCAGCAGCCAAGCAGGGGATCAGCCCCAGCATTTT. Translated: CASSQAGDQPQHF.

The chain has TRBV6-2 or TRBV6-3 and TRBJ2-7; TRBD2 is a possible D gene (5 bases). Trimming took 5 bases from V and 6 from J, leaving 17 bases between them. Germline-derived CDR1 and CDR2 are MNHEY and SVGEGT. The CDR3 sequence is 14 residues long. The CDR3 sequence is CASSRPGVVGEQYF. The DNA for the CDR3 is TGTGCCAGCAGTCGACCCGGGGTCGTGGGCGAGCAGTACTTC.

The chain is built from TRBV4-1 and TRBJ1-2; D gene ambiguous. With 4 bases removed from V and 8 bases from J, the gap between germline ends came to 14 bases. CDR3 length: 13 residues. Germline assignment: CDR1 MGHRA and CDR2 YSYEKL. The CDR3 sequence: CASSPPSGWGYTF. CDR3 sequence (DNA): TGCGCCAGCAGCCCGCCTTCGGGGTGGGGCTACACCTTC.

The chain combines TRBV19 with TRBJ1-5; the D gene is possibly TRBD1 (6 bases). CDR1 and CDR2 (germline): LNHDA, SQIVND (reference sequence). This CDR3 has 15 amino acids. Trimming removed 6 bases from V and 3 bases from J, with 15 bases in between. DNA for the CDR3: TGTGCCAGTAGGGGTGCAGGACAGATCAATCAGCCCCAGCATTTT. Encoded protein: CASRGAGQINQPQHF.

The chain employs TRBV28 and TRBJ2-7; 7 bases line up with TRBD2. Germline V gives CDR1 MDHEN, CDR2 SYDVKM. V shed 7 bases, J shed 0 bases, and the junction held 9 bases outside the gene matches. This CDR3 region has 15 residues. Here the CDR3 reads CASTPGGGSSYEQYF. The DNA of the CDR3 is TGTGCCAGCACTCCAGGTGGCGGGAGCTCCTACGAGCAGTACTTC.

This sequence joins TRBV19 and TRBJ2-7; no reliable D call. Between the trimmed V and J ends, which lost 1 base and 3 bases, there was a span of 13 bases. The CDR3 length is 15 residues. Germline CDR1 and CDR2: LNHDA and SQIVND (reference sequence). The CDR3 loop reads CASSIGHRSVYEQYF. The CDR3 DNA is TGTGCCAGTAGTATAGGACACCGAAGCGTCTACGAGCAGTACTTC.

The chain recombines TRBV19 with TRBJ1-1, with TRBD1 matching over 9 bases. V was pared by 3 bases and J by 0 bases, with 2 bases of the junction left unmatched. From germline, CDR1 is LNHDA and CDR2 SQIVND (reference sequence). This CDR3 is 15 amino acids long. The CDR3 DNA sequence: TGTGCCAGTAGTATCGACAGGGGGATGAACACTGAAGCTTTCTTT. Protein sequence: CASSIDRGMNTEAFF.

The V call is TRBV9, the J call TRBJ1-3; possible D gene TRBD1, 5 bases. This CDR3 is 15 amino acids long. V was trimmed by 0 bases and J by 3 bases, leaving 10 bases between them. Germline CDR1 is SGDLS and CDR2 is YYNGEE. The CDR3 nucleotides read TGTGCCAGCAGCGTAGCTCAGGGCCATGGAAACACCATATATTTT. Translated: CASSVAQGHGNTIYF.

The genes are TRBV10-3 and TRBJ2-5; 10 nucleotides agree with TRBD1. The CDR3 covers 15 residues. Germline assignment: CDR1 ENHRY and CDR2 SYGVKD. V dropped 2 bases and J dropped 2; count of bases not matched to a gene: 2. DNA of the CDR3: TGTGCCATCAGTGAGCGGGACAGGGGTCAAGAGACCCAGTACTTC. Protein sequence: CAISERDRGQETQYF.

The chain employs TRBV21-1 and TRBJ1-1; TRBD1 is the table's D call, not checked against the DNA. TRBV21-1 is a pseudogene. The CDR3 extends over 16 amino acids. In DNA, the CDR3 is TGTGCCAGCAGCAAAGGCCCGGGACAAGGTCACACTGAAGCTTTCTTT. This translates into CASSKGPGQGHTEAFF.

V and J are TRBV28 and TRBJ2-5, with TRBD2 identical over 11 bases. The CDR3 has 16 amino acids. CDR1 and CDR2 (germline): MDHEN, SYDVKM. V shed 6 bases, J shed 5 bases, and the junction held 11 bases outside the gene matches. The CDR3 region is CASRKPRASGRETQYF. The CDR3 DNA sequence: TGTGCCAGCAGGAAGCCCCGGGCTAGCGGGAGGGAGACCCAGTACTTC.

This clone has just one count. J is TRBJ1-4 and V is TRBV28; D unclear. Trimming cost V 7 bases and J 7 bases, with 16 bases left between them. The CDR3 runs 14 residues. Germline V CDR1 and CDR2: MDHEN, SYDVKM. The CDR3 is CASTMAGVREKLFF. The CDR3, as DNA: TGTGCCAGCACCATGGCAGGAGTGCGTGAAAAACTGTTTTTT.

The chain joins TRBV2 to TRBJ1-6, with no clear D. Between the trimmed V and J ends, which lost 2 bases and 9 bases, there was a span of 11 bases. CDR1 SNHLY and CDR2 FYNNEI come from the germline V gene. This CDR3 is built from 14 residues. The CDR3 region is CASSERGFGSPLHF. As DNA, the CDR3 is TGTGCCAGCAGTGAAAGAGGGTTCGGTTCACCCCTCCACTTT.